The 17 T cell receptor beta chains below come from one sample, sequenced in a study of cytomegalovirus exposure and HLA in healthy donors. 60 Vbeta and 13 Jbeta primers were used in PCR. Data came from immunoSEQ multiplex PCR; TCRdb stores just in-frame clones and leaves some out. The sample shows some 120,000 clones, around three quarters of them seen only once. Material: PBMCs. All receptors derive from a man aged 30-40 years in good health and CMV-seronegative.

This clone turned up a few times. The rearrangement joins TRBV27 to TRBJ2-2, with 7 positions matching TRBD1. The germline gives CDR1 MNHEY, CDR2 SMNVEV (reference sequence). The CDR3 sequence is 16 residues long. J gave up 8 bases and V 3 bases, and 12 bases lay outside the gene matches. The CDR3 reads CASSLRDSPIRGELFF. The DNA of the CDR3 is TGTGCCAGCAGTTTGAGGGACAGTCCCATCCGAGGGGAGCTGTTTTTT.

The chain employs TRBV6-5 and TRBJ1-1; D call uncertain. The CDR3 is 13 residues long. Germline values: CDR1 MNHEY, CDR2 SVGAGI. V was clipped by 0 bases and J by 6 bases, with 8 bases between them. The DNA for the CDR3 is TGTGCCAGCAGTTACTCGGACTTGTCTGAAGCTTTCTTT. It yields the protein CASSYSDLSEAFF.

The chain couples TRBV28 to TRBJ2-1; the match to TRBD2 covers 7 bases. Germline loops: CDR1 MDHEN, CDR2 SYDVKM. V was pared by 3 bases and J by 3 bases, with 2 bases of the junction left unmatched. The CDR3 consists of 14 residues. The CDR3 region is CASSFGGGYNEQFF. The CDR3 bases are TGTGCCAGCAGTTTCGGCGGGGGCTACAATGAGCAGTTCTTC.

A note on this clone: Germline and junction disagree at one end, which may indicate a read error. This chain uses TRBV28 with TRBJ1-2; TRBD1 aligns across 7 bases. Germline CDR1 is MDHEN and CDR2 is SYDVKM. The CDR3 is made up of 16 amino acids. CDR3 nucleotide sequence: TGTGCCAGCAGTCAAGGGGGCTTGAGCGCTAACTATGGCTACCCCTTC. Residues: CASSQGGLSANYGYPF.

The chain joins TRBV11-3 to TRBJ2-1, with 11 bases fitting TRBD2. The germline V gene encodes CDR1 SGHNT and CDR2 YENEEA. V lost 3 bases and J lost 3; bases outside the gene matches: 1. The CDR3 is 15 amino acids. The DNA of the CDR3 is TGTGCCAGCAGCTTTAGCGGGAGGGTCTACAATGAGCAGTTCTTC. Translating gives CASSFSGRVYNEQFF.

V usage is TRBV7-3 and J usage is TRBJ2-2; no clear D. The length of the CDR3 is 16 residues. The germline gives CDR1 SGHTA, CDR2 FQGTGA. V lost 10 bases, J lost 0 bases, and 18 bases lay in between. Here the CDR3 reads CATHPRKAANTGELFF. CDR3 in DNA: TGTGCCACCCACCCTAGAAAGGCAGCGAACACCGGGGAGCTGTTTTTT.

This clone has just a few counts. The rearrangement joins TRBV5-4 to TRBJ1-2; TRBD1 agrees at 7 bases. Germline lookup yields CDR1 SGHNT and CDR2 YYREEE (reference sequence). After removal of 1 base from V and 5 bases from J, the junction contained 8 bases not matched to a gene. The CDR3 is 15 residues long. The CDR3 reads CASSLKTGDPYGYTF. The CDR3 bases are TGTGCCAGCAGCTTGAAAACAGGGGACCCATATGGCTACACCTTC.

V is TRBV28 and J is TRBJ1-2; TRBD1 aligns across 9 bases. There are 15 residues in the CDR3. V gave up 10 bases and J gave up 4 bases; unmatched junction bases: 13. Looked up from germline, CDR1 is MDHEN and CDR2 is SYDVKM. CDR3 loop: CAILRTGDFSYGYTF. CDR3 nucleotide sequence: TGTGCCATCCTCAGGACAGGGGATTTCAGCTATGGCTACACCTTC.

The chain couples TRBV7-8 to TRBJ2-7, with 8 bases that match TRBD2. Germline lookup yields CDR1 SGHVS and CDR2 FQNEAQ. Trimming removed 1 base from V and 0 bases from J; junction bases left unmatched: 17. CDR3 length equals 20 residues. The CDR3 spells CASSLVWRLAGDIPSYEQYF. The CDR3, as DNA: TGTGCCAGCAGCTTAGTGTGGAGGCTAGCGGGTGACATCCCCTCCTACGAGCAGTACTTC.

In its sample, this clone was seen a few times. The V and J genes are TRBV7-9 and TRBJ2-7; 9 positions agree with TRBD1. J gave up 6 bases and V 5 bases, and 11 bases lay outside the gene matches. The CDR3 covers 15 residues. CDR1 is SEHNR, CDR2 FQNEAQ, per germline (reference sequence). The CDR3 nucleotides are TGTGCCAGCAGCCCTCCTTGGACAGGGGTTGGCGAGCAGTACTTC. Encoded protein: CASSPPWTGVGEQYF.

The genes are TRBV28 and TRBJ1-3; D is uncertain. The length of the CDR3 is 11 residues. The V gene lost 5 bases and the J gene lost 9 bases, with 8 bases spanning the gap. Germline V gene sequence: CDR1 MDHEN, CDR2 SYDVKM. The CDR3: CASSEVGTIYF. CDR3 nucleotide sequence: TGTGCCAGCAGTGAGGTCGGCACCATATATTTT.

This clone appeared once. The V call is TRBV7-2, the J call TRBJ1-1; maybe TRBD1 (6 bases). Trimming took 5 bases from V and 4 from J, leaving 14 bases between them. Germline-derived CDR1 and CDR2 are SGHTA and FQGNSA. The CDR3 runs to 14 residues. The CDR3 region has the DNA TGTGCCAGCAGCCTACCATTCAGGGGCACTGAAGCTTTCTTT. It specifies CASSLPFRGTEAFF.

The chain couples TRBV9 to TRBJ2-3, with D tentatively TRBD1 (6 bases). Germline CDR1 and CDR2: SGDLS and YYNGEE. The CDR3 has 13 amino acids. V lost 3 bases to trimming and J lost 2 bases, with 7 bases between them. The CDR3 coding sequence is TGTGCCAGCAGCGGGGACAACACAGATACGCAGTATTTT. This gives the protein CASSGDNTDTQYF.

The V gene is TRBV5-1, the J gene TRBJ2-5; TRBD2 matches at 10 bases. This CDR3 has 15 residues. J gave up 5 bases and V 2 bases, and 6 bases lay outside the gene matches. The germline V gene encodes CDR1 SGHRS and CDR2 YFSETQ. The CDR3 nucleotides read TGCGCCAGCAGCTTCGGGCTAGCGGGAGCCGAGACCCAGTACTTC. Residues: CASSFGLAGAETQYF.

The chain couples TRBV28 to TRBJ2-7, with D uncertain. Germline loops: CDR1 MDHEN, CDR2 SYDVKM. This CDR3 is 15 amino acids long. V lost 11 bases, J lost 4 bases, and 24 bases lay in between. DNA for the CDR3: TGTGCCGGAACACACGACTTATCACAAGGTTACGAGCAGTACTTC. This gives the protein CAGTHDLSQGYEQYF.

This chain joins TRBV19 and TRBJ2-7, with D hard to call. CDR1 and CDR2 from the germline V gene are LNHDA and SQIVND (reference sequence). The length of the CDR3 is 14 residues. Deletions cut 2 bases from V and 3 bases from J, with 11 bases between. In DNA form, the CDR3 reads TGTGCCAGTAGTATATCCCACGTACTCTACGAGCAGTACTTC. Translating it yields CASSISHVLYEQYF.

V gene TRBV19 combines with J gene TRBJ1-1, with D perhaps matching TRBD1 (5 bases). V lost 7 bases and J 7 bases, leaving 16 bases between the germline ends. Germline V gene sequence: CDR1 LNHDA, CDR2 SQIVND (reference sequence). This CDR3 contains 13 residues. The CDR3 region has the DNA TGTGCCAGTAATAGGTCAGGGTCGGGTGAAGCTTTCTTT. Amino acids: CASNRSGSGEAFF. Based on the CDR3 plus reference TRBV19 and TRBJ1-1, the full variable domain is DGGITQSPKYLFRKEGQNVTLSCEQNLNHDAMYWYRQDPGQGLRLIYYSQIVNDFQKGDIAEGYSVSREKKESFPLTVTSAQKNPTAFYLCASNRSGSGEAFFGQGTRLTVV.